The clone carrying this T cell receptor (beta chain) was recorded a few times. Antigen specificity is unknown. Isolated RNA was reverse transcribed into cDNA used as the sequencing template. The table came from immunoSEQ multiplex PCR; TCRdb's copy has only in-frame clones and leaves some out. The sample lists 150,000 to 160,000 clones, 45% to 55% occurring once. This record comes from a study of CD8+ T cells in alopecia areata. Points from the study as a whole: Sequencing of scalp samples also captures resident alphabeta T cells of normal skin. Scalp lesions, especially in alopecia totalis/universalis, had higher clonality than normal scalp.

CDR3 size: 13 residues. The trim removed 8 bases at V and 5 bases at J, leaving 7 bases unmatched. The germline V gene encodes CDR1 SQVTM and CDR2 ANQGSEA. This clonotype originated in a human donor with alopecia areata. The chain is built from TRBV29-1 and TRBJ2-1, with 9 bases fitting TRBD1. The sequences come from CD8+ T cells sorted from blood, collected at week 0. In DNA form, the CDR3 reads TGCAGCCGGGGGACAGGGATTAACAATGAGCAGTTCTTC. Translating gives CSRGTGINNEQFF.